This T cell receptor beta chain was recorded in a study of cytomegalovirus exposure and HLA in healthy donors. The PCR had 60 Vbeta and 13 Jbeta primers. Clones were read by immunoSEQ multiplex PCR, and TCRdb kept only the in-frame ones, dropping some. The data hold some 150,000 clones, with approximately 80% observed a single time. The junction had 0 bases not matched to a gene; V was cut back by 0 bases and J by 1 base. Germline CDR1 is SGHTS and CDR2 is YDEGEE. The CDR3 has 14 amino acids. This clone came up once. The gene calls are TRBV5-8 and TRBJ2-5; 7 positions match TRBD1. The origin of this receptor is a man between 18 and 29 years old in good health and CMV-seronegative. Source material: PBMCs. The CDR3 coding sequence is TGTGCCAGCAGCTTGGGACAGGGCCAAGAGACCCAGTACTTC. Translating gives CASSLGQGQETQYF.